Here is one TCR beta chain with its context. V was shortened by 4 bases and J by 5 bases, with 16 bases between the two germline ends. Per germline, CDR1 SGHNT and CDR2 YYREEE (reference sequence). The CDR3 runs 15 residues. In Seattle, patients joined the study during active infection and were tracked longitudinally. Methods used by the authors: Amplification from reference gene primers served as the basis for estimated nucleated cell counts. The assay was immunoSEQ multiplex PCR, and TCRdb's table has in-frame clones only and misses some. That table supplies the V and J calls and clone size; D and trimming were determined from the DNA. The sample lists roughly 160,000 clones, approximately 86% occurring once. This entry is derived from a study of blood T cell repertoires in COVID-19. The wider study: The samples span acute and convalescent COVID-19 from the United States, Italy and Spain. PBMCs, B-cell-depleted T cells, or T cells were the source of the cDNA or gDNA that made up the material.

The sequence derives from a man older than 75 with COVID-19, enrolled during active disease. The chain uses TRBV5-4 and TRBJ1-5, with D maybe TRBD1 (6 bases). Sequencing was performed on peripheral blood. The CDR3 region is CASSPDSGRDQPQHF. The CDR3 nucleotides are TGTGCCAGCAGCCCGGACAGCGGGAGGGATCAGCCCCAGCATTTT.